The 12 T cell receptor beta chains presented below share a single source sample, sequenced in a study of regulatory T cells in long-lasting Graves disease (TCRdb year 2021). The time point tag for this specimen amounts to: newly diagnosed GD, antithyroid drugs for less than 3 months. RNA was extracted from PBMCs in TRIzol for both TCR sequencing and RNA sequencing. The library was generated by multiplex PCR. Sequencer: Illumina HiSeq 4000. iRepertoire HTBI primers and Arm-PCR amplification of CDR3 regions were used to construct TCR beta libraries. TCRdb took the public reads, trimmed them with fastp at Q25, ran MiXCR for clone calling and kept in-frame beta chains. Every distinct CDR3 protein forms one entry, paired with its most common genes and DNA. Across this sample there are roughly 420,000 distinct CDR3 sequences, with about 17% seen only once. Together, the top ten hold 23% of the sample. This sample also appeared in a second study, on T cells in Graves' hyperthyroidism and ophthalmopathy.

The input for sequencing was peripheral blood mononuclear cells (PBMCs), taken at new diagnosis, from a patient treated with antithyroid drugs. These receptors were obtained from a woman aged 18-29 years with Graves disease. Donor details come from another sample of the same person, matched by shared clones.

The chain uses TRBV24-1 and TRBJ2-5; 7 bases align to TRBD1. V dropped 0 bases and J dropped 5; count of bases not matched to a gene: 2. The CDR3 runs 14 residues. Germline-derived CDR1 and CDR2 are KGHDR and SFDVKD. Here the CDR3 reads CATSDLTGDETQYF. CDR3 bases: TGTGCCACCAGTGATTTGACAGGGGACGAGACCCAGTACTTC.

The gene calls are TRBV4-3 and TRBJ1-3; 11 bases align to TRBD1. CDR3 length equals 16 residues. Per the germline V gene, CDR1 is LGHNA and CDR2 is YSLEER. V shed 1 base, J shed 10 bases, and the junction held 9 bases outside the gene matches. In DNA form, the CDR3 reads TGCGCCAGCAGCCAAGCAGTGTCGGGACAGGGGGATACCATATATTTT. It yields the protein CASSQAVSGQGDTIYF.

This clonotype turned up a few times. The rearrangement links TRBV28 to TRBJ1-2; no clear D. Trimming removed 2 bases from V and 13 bases from J, with 20 bases in between. CDR1 MDHEN and CDR2 SYDVKM come from the germline V gene. The CDR3 loop spans 14 amino acids. CDR3 sequence (DNA): TGTGCCAGCAGTTTAATTGGGCCACGGGAGGCTTGCACCTTC. Translating gives CASSLIGPREACTF.

Details on this clonotype: Compared with germline, one end of the junction differs, possibly owing to a read error. V and J are TRBV9 and TRBJ2-2, with TRBD2 matching 10 bases. The germline CDR1 and CDR2 sequences are SGDLS and YYNGEE. This CDR3 has 16 amino acids. CDR3 nucleotides: TGTGCCGGCAGCCCGGGACTAGCGCTAGCCACCGGGGAGCTGTTTTTT. Translation gives CAGSPGLALATGELFF.

In this sample, this clonotype turned up a few times. CDR3 nucleotides: TGTGCCAGCAGCTTGTTTCAGGGTGTGAACACTGAAGCTTTCTTT. Its protein is CASSLFQGVNTEAFF. The chain joins TRBV5-6 to TRBJ1-1; TRBD1 might be the D (5 bases). Trimming pared 1 base from V and 0 bases from J, leaving 10 bases between. The CDR3 has 15 amino acids. Germline V gene data show CDR1 as SGHDT and CDR2 as YYEEEE.

This clonotype was counted a few times. The chain combines TRBV29-1 with TRBJ1-1; no reliable D call. Germline loops: CDR1 SQVTM, CDR2 ANQGSEA. This CDR3 has 11 residues. Trimming took off 2 bases at V and 5 bases at J, with 6 bases between the two ends. CDR3 sequence reads: CSVERDTEAFF. DNA for the CDR3: TGCAGCGTTGAACGCGATACTGAAGCTTTCTTT. Filled out from reference TRBV29-1 and TRBJ1-1, the complete variable domain reads SAVISQKPSRDICQRGTSLTIQCQVDSQVTMMFWYRQQPGQSLTLIATANQGSEATYESGFVIDKFPISRPNLTFSTLTVSNMSPEDSSIYLCSVERDTEAFFGQGTRLTVV.

The rearrangement links TRBV29-1 to TRBJ2-1, with D possibly being TRBD2 (6 bases). The CDR3 spans 13 residues. Trimming stripped 8 bases from V and 0 bases from J, with 11 bases between. Per germline, CDR1 SQVTM and CDR2 ANQGSEA. The CDR3 region is CSPREYSYNEQFF. In DNA, the CDR3 is TGCAGCCCCCGGGAGTACTCCTACAATGAGCAGTTCTTC.

V and J are TRBV6-2 or TRBV6-3 and TRBJ2-7, with 9 bases matching TRBD2. The V gene end was trimmed by 0 bases and the J gene end by 4 bases; junction bases not matched to a gene: 4. CDR3 length: 15 residues. Germline CDR1 and CDR2: MNHEY and SVGEGT. The CDR3 bases are TGTGCCAGCAGTTACTCTAGCGGGAGTGCTTACGAGCAGTACTTC. Translating gives CASSYSSGSAYEQYF.

Many counts were recorded for this clonotype. The chain links TRBV12-3 or TRBV12-4 to TRBJ2-5; 8 bases are a match to TRBD1. This CDR3 is built from 15 residues. V shed 1 base, J shed 4 bases, and the junction held 5 bases outside the gene matches. DNA of the CDR3: TGTGCCAGCAGTTTAGGGACAGGGTTTGGAGAGACCCAGTACTTC. Translating it yields CASSLGTGFGETQYF.

This clonotype has a handful of counts. The rearrangement links TRBV15 to TRBJ1-6; D uncertain. Deletions cut 2 bases from V and 5 bases from J, with 10 bases between. The CDR3 contains 15 residues. The germline gives CDR1 LNHNV, CDR2 YYDKDF (reference sequence). In nucleotides, the CDR3 is TGTGCCACCAGCAGAAGTCACGGAGATAATTCACCCCTCCACTTT. It specifies CATSRSHGDNSPLHF.

This clonotype has a handful of counts. The chain links TRBV5-1 to TRBJ1-3; 7 bases are a match to TRBD1. Trimming cost V 1 base and J 3 bases; bases outside gene matches: 7. Germline-derived CDR1 and CDR2 are SGHRS and YFSETQ. The CDR3 extends over 16 amino acids. In nucleotides, the CDR3 is TGCGCCAGCAGCTTGCACACGACAGGGTTTGGAAACACCATATATTTT. As protein: CASSLHTTGFGNTIYF.

Many counts were recorded for this clonotype. The rearrangement links TRBV12-3 or TRBV12-4 to TRBJ2-4, with D possibly TRBD2 on 6 matching bases. Trimming left V 6 bases short and J 7 bases short, with 25 bases between. This CDR3 contains 17 residues. The CDR3 bases are TGTGCCAGCAGACCCCCGCGTGAAGGCCAAGGGAGGAACATTCAGTACTTC. This gives the protein CASRPPREGQGRNIQYF.